The sequence of this T cell receptor (beta chain) was determined in a study of T-cell reconstitution after alpha-beta-depleted transplantation in children. This clonotype appeared many times. V lost 2 bases and J 9 bases, leaving 6 bases between the germline ends. The CDR3 totals 12 residues. CDR1 and CDR2 from the germline V gene are KGHDR and SFDVKD. TCRbeta library construction was performed incorporating unique molecular identifiers. MiXCR, run by TCRdb on the PCR reads, gives a single entry per CDR3 protein. The repertoire has roughly 500,000 distinct CDR3 sequences, 12% of them found once; the top ten carry about 5%.

This TCR came from a human donor who donated a stem cell graft to a child with combined immunodeficiency. The specimen was PBMCs from the stem cell graft donor, collected from the stem cell graft. The chain couples TRBV24-1 to TRBJ2-2; the D is unclear. CDR3 protein: CATSDSTRELFF. The CDR3 nucleotides are TGTGCCACCAGTGATTCAACGCGGGAGCTGTTTTTT.